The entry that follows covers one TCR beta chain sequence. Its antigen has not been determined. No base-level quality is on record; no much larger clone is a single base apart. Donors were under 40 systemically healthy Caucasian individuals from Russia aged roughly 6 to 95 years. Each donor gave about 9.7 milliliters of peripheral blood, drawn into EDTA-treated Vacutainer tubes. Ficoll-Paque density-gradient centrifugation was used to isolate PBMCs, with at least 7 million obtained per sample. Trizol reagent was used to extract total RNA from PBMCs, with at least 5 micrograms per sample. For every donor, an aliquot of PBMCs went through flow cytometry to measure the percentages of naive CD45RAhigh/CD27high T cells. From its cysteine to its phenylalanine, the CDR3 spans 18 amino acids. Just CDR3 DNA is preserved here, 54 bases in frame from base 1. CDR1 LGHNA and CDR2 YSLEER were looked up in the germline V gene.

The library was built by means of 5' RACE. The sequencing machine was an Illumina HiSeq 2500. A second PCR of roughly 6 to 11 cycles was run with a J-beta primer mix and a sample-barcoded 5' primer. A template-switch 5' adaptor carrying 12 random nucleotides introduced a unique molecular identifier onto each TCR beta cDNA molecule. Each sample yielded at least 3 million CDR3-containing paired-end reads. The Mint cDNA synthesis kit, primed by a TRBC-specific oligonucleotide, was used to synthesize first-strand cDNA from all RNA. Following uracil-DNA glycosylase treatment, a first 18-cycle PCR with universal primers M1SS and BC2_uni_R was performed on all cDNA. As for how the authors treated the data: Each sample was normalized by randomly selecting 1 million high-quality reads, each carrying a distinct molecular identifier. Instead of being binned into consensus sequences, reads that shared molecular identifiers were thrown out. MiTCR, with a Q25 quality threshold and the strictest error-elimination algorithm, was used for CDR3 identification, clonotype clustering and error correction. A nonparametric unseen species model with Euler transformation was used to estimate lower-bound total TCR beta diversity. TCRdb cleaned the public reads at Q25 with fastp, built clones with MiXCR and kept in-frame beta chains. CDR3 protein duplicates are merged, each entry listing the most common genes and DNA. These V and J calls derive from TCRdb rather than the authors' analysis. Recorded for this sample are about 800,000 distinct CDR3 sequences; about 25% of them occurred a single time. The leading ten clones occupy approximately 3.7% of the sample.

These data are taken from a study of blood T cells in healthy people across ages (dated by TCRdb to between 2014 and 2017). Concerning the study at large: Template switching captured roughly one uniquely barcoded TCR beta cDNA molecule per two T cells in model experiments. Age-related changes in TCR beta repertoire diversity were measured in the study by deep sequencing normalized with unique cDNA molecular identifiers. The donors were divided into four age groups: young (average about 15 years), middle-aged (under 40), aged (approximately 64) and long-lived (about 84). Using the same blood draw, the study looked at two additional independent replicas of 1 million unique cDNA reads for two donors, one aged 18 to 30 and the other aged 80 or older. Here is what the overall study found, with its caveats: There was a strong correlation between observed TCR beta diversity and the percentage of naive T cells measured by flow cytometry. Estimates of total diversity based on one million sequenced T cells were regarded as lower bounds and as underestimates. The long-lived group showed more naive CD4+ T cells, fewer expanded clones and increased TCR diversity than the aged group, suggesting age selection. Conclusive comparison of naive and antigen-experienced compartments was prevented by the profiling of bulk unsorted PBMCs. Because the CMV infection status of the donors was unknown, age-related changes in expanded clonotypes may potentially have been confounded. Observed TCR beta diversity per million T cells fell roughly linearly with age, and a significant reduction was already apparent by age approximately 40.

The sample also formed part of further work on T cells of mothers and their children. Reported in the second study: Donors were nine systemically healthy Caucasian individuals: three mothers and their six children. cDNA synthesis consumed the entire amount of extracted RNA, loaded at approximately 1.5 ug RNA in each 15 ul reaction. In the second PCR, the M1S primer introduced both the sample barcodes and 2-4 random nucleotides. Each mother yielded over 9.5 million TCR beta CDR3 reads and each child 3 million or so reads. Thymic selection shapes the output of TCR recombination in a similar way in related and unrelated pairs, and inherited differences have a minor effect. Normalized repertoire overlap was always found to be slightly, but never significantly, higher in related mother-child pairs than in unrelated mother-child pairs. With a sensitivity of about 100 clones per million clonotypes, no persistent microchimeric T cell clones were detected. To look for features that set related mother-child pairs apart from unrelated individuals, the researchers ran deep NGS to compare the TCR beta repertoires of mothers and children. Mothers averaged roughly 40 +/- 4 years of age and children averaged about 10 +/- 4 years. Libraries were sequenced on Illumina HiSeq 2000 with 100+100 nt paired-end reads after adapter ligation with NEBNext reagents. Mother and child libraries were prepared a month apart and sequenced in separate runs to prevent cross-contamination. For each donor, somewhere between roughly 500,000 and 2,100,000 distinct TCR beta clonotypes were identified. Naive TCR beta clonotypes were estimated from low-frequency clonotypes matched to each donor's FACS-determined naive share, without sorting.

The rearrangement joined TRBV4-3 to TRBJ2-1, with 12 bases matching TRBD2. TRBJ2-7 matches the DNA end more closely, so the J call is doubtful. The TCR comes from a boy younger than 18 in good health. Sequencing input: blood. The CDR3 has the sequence CASSQDLGLAGRGYEQYF. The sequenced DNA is TGCGCCAGCAGCCAAGATCTCGGACTAGCGGGACGGGGGTACGAGCAGTACTTC.